This TCR beta chain was identified in a study of cytomegalovirus exposure and HLA in healthy donors. 60 Vbeta and 13 Jbeta primers were used in PCR. The assay was immunoSEQ multiplex PCR, and TCRdb's table has in-frame clones only and misses some. Of around 170,000 clones listed, about 80% are singletons. The sequence came from a woman in her thirties or forties in good health and CMV-seronegative. Sequenced: PBMCs.

DNA for the CDR3: TGTGCCAGCAGTACAGTTACTGAAGCTTTCTTT. Amino acid sequence: CASSTVTEAFF. This chain joins TRBV6-1 and TRBJ1-1; D is unresolved. V was shortened by 5 bases and J by 5 bases, with 6 bases between the two germline ends. This CDR3 contains 11 residues. Germline CDR1 reads MNHNS; CDR2 reads SASEGT.